This T cell receptor beta chain came from a study of vaccination effects on CD4 cells after COVID-19 (dated by TCRdb to between 2020 and 2023). For the wider study: Post-vaccine samples across the study were collected a median of 72 days after the second dose, with a range of 14 to 241. The Oncomine TCR Beta short-read assay on an Illumina iSeq 100 was used to sequence cultures from other donors in the study. SARS-CoV-2 spike-specific CD4+ TCR repertoires were compared before and after mRNA vaccination in COVID-19 convalescent patients and in infection-naive vaccine recipients. A total of over nine COVID-19 convalescent patients and a few SARS-CoV-2-naive healthy vaccine recipients were included in the full study.

As concerns this clone: The specificity of this receptor is unknown. Base qualities are not at hand, and no much larger clone is one base apart.

What the authors observed across the whole study: Among healthy vaccine recipients, nearly all vaccine-induced clones were SARS-CoV-2 mono-reactive, and only 1 of 255 was cross-reactive with common cold coronaviruses. The study was limited by a small number of convalescent patients and lacked early post-infection timepoints. Marked clonal contraction was observed in both infection-induced and vaccine-induced clones at late post-vaccination timepoints, consistent with waning T cell responses.

Libraries were built with the immunoSEQ multiplex PCR assay. DNA from the CD4+ T cells that had been cultured and isolated underwent TCR beta CDR3 sequencing. Per the source publication's procedure: The analysis removed non-productive TCR sequences, trimmed reads to the CDR3 region, and retained only CDR3s that were 7 or more amino acids long. The MANAFEST web app was used to pick out antigen-specific clonotypes by comparing their expansion in peptide wells with that in reference cultures. For clones to be considered positive, expansion at FDR<0.05 versus reference and all other wells, an odds ratio above 5, and a frequency above 0.1% in two replicate wells were required. A clonotype was defined as cross-reactive if the clonotype was significantly expanded both in SARS-CoV-2 spike wells and in at least one common cold coronavirus spike condition. CDR3 similarity was assessed by Levenshtein distance with the stringdist R package, and unrooted trees were built with ape in R 3.6.1. What TCRdb holds here is the immuneACCESS table cut down to in-frame rearrangements. Part of the clones is not present; checked against another copy, under half of the missing clones reflect an unresolved V gene, and the others are unexplained. That table furnishes V, J and clone size, whereas the DNA furnished D and trimming. The table for this sample lists around 81,000 clones; 60% to 85% of them were counted only once. Around 1% of the sample belongs to the ten largest clones.

In the ViraFEST assay, PBMC were stimulated with viral peptide pools, and TCR sequencing was then used to find antigen-specific CD4+ T cell clonotypes based on their expansion. After about 10 days of culture, CD4+ T cells were isolated with the EasySep CD4+ T cell isolation kit. Participants received two doses of either the BNT162b2 or the mRNA-1273 mRNA SARS-CoV-2 vaccine. The absence of prior SARS-CoV-2 infection in healthy vaccine recipients was confirmed by negative nucleocapsid antibodies before and after vaccination. Two million PBMC per well were cultured with roughly 10 ug/ml peptides in IMDM containing 5% human AB serum, approximately 10 IU/ml IL-2 and gentamicin. On days 3 and 7, half of the culture medium was replaced with fresh IL-2-containing medium. Unless noted otherwise, every peptide stimulation condition was cultured in triplicate wells. Using Ficoll-Paque Plus gradient centrifugation, PBMC were separated from whole blood and then either used fresh or cryopreserved at -140C. Overlapping peptide pools spanned the spike proteins of SARS-CoV-2 and the common cold coronaviruses HCoV-NL63, HCoV-OC43 and HCoV-229E. The QIAamp micro DNA kit was used to extract genomic DNA from the cultured CD4+ T cells.

The germline V gene yields KGHSH for CDR1 and LQKENI for CDR2. Including the terminal cysteine and phenylalanine, the CDR3 comprises 15 residues. Solely the CDR3 DNA is kept, with 45 bases framed from the first base. The trim is 1 base for V and 3 bases for J, with a gap of 9 bases between the germline ends. The rearrangement combines TRBV18 with TRBJ2-2, with an unclear D gene assignment. Source: CD4+ T cells from PBMCs cultured with HCoV-OC43 spike peptides, taken after COVID-19 vaccination. The cell subset or site label, read with the paper, signifies: HCoV-OC43 spike overlapping peptide pool stimulation. This receptor was obtained from a human donor who received a COVID-19 vaccine. The CDR3 region reads CASSPRLSDTGELFF. The DNA is TGTGCCAGCTCACCACGTCTCAGCGACACCGGGGAGCTGTTTTTT. With the portions outside the CDR3 filled from the reference TRBV18 and TRBJ2-2 genes, the complete variable region becomes NAGVMQNPRHLVRRRGQEARLRCSPMKGHSHVYWYRQLPEEGLKFMVYLQKENIIDESGMPKERFSAEFPKEGPSILRIQQVVRGDSAAYFCASSPRLSDTGELFFGEGSRLTVL.